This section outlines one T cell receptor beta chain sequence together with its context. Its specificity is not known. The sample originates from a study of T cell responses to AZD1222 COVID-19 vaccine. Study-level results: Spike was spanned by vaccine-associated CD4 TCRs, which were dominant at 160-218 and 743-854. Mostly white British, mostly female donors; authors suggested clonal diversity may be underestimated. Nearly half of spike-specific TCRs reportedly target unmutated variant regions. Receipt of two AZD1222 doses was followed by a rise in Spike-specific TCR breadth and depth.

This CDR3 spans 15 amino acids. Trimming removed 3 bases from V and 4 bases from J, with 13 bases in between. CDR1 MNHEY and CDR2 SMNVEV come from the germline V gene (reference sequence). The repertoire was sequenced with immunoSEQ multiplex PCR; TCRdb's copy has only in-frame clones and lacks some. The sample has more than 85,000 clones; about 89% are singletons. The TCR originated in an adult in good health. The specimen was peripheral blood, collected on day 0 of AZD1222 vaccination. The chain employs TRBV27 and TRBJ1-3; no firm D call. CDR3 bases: TGTGCCAGCAGTTTTGTAGGTCCTCCGGGAAACACCATATATTTT. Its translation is CASSFVGPPGNTIYF.